These T cell receptor beta chains were read from a single sample in a study of blood T cell repertoires in COVID-19. Data came from immunoSEQ multiplex PCR; TCRdb stores just in-frame clones and leaves some out. The sample lists 260,000 or so clones, about 91% occurring once. Sequenced input: PBMCs or T cells enriched from blood (not recorded which). The receptors derive from a woman in her thirties with acute COVID-19. The CDR3 runs from the conserved cysteine through the conserved F or W. The D gene is left open where the match is weak. Not every row has a clone size; where given, it reads once, few, many or a size class.

abundance	v_gene	d_gene	j_gene	CDR3nt	CDR3aa
.	TRBV5-4	.	TRBJ1-3	TGTGCCAGCAGCTTTGACATCCCGGGGTCGGCTGGAAACACCATATATTTT	CASSFDIPGSAGNTIYF
.	TRBV18	TRBD1	TRBJ1-2	TGTGCCAGCTCACCGATAGTAGGACAGGGGGCAGGAGGCTACACCTTC	CASSPIVGQGAGGYTF
.	TRBV19	.	TRBJ1-4	TGTGCCAGTAGTTTCGGTGCAACTAATGAAAAACTGTTTTTT	CASSFGATNEKLFF
.	TRBV6-2/TRBV6-3	TRBD2	TRBJ2-3	TGTGCCAGCAGTCACTCCCTAGCGGGGGCCGCAGATACGCAGTATTTT	CASSHSLAGAADTQYF
.	TRBV19	TRBD1	TRBJ2-5	TGTGCCAGTAACAGGGGGTGGTTGGAGACCCAGTACTTC	CASNRGWLETQYF
.	TRBV7-9	.	TRBJ2-5	TGTGCCAGCAGCCCACAAAACGAAGTAAAAGAGACCCAGTACTTC	CASSPQNEVKETQYF
once	TRBV27	TRBD1	TRBJ1-2	TGTGCCAGCAGTTTATCGAGACAGGGTCCCTATGGCTACACCTTC	CASSLSRQGPYGYTF
.	TRBV6-5	.	TRBJ2-1	TGTGCCAGCAGTTACTCGGGGCCGAAGGAGTACAATGAGCAGTTCTTC	CASSYSGPKEYNEQFF
.	TRBV18	TRBD1	TRBJ2-7	TGTGCCAGCTCACCACCAGGGACAGGGGCCCTCTACGAGCAGTACTTC	CASSPPGTGALYEQYF
few	TRBV7-9	.	TRBJ1-2	TGTGCCAGCAGCTTCGTAGCCTCTGGTGGCTACACCTTC	CASSFVASGGYTF
.	TRBV6-2/TRBV6-3	.	TRBJ1-2	TGTGCCAGCAGTTACTCGATGCAGGGCCCCGGCTACACCTTC	CASSYSMQGPGYTF
.	TRBV3-1/TRBV3-2	.	TRBJ2-2	TGTGCCACCAAAGGGGGCGGGGAGCTGTTTTTT	CATKGGGELFF
.	TRBV25-1	.	TRBJ1-6	TGTGCCAGCAGTGAAGGGGTCTCAGGGTTTTCACCCCTCCACTTT	CASSEGVSGFSPLHF
.	TRBV19	.	TRBJ1-6	TGTGCCAGTACCACCCGGGGGAATTCACCCCTCCACTTT	CASTTRGNSPLHF
.	TRBV30	.	TRBJ1-6	TGTGCCTGGAGTGGCGGGTTAGGTTCACCCCTCCACTTT	CAWSGGLGSPLHF
.	TRBV5-1	.	TRBJ1-1	TGCGCCAGCAGCTTTCGAGTGAACACTGAAGCTTTCTTT	CASSFRVNTEAFF
.	TRBV7-9	TRBD1	TRBJ1-1	TGTGCCAGCAGCTCCCCCGGCCAGGGGGACACTGAAGCTTTCTTT	CASSSPGQGDTEAFF
.	TRBV3-1/TRBV3-2	.	TRBJ1-2	TGTGCCAGCAGCCAAGAGGGCTGGGACAAGTATGGCTACACCTTC	CASSQEGWDKYGYTF
once	TRBV10-2	.	TRBJ1-4	TGCGCCAGCAGTGAGGAGTATGAAAAACTGTTTTTT	CASSEEYEKLFF
.	TRBV6-5	.	TRBJ1-1	TGTGCCAGCAGTTACTCACGGGGAGTCGACACTGAAGCTTTCTTT	CASSYSRGVDTEAFF
once	TRBV5-6	.	TRBJ1-4	TGTGCCAGCAGCAAGGGACTGATTAATGAAAAACTGTTTTTT	CASSKGLINEKLFF
.	TRBV7-9	TRBD2	TRBJ2-7	TGTGCCAGCAGCCTAGCGGGGGCCACCTACGAGCAGTACTTC	CASSLAGATYEQYF
.	TRBV2	.	TRBJ1-6	TGTGCCAGCAGTCTCCGGGACATCAGTTCACCCCTCCACTTT	CASSLRDISSPLHF
.	TRBV7-2	TRBD2	TRBJ2-5	TGTGCCAGCAGTCAAAGGCCGACTAGCGGGGTCCTCTGGTACTTC	CASSQRPTSGVLWYF
.	TRBV6-5	.	TRBJ1-1	TGTGCCAGCAGGACAGGCTACAACCGTGAAGCTTTCTTT	CASRTGYNREAFF
.	TRBV19	.	TRBJ2-3	TGTGCCAGTAGTATAGATGGCAGTTCCACAGATACGCAGTATTTT	CASSIDGSSTDTQYF
.	TRBV3-1/TRBV3-2	TRBD1	TRBJ1-1	TGTGCCAGCACCCAAACAGGGGTCGGGGGTTATGCTGAAGCTTTCTTT	CASTQTGVGGYAEAFF
once	TRBV11-2	.	TRBJ2-1	TGTGCCAGCAGCCTTACAGGAGCTACAGGCGGTGAGCAGTTCTTC	CASSLTGATGGEQFF
.	TRBV19	.	TRBJ1-5	TGTGCCAGTAGCGCCCGGGTCCCCAATCAGCCCCAGCATTTT	CASSARVPNQPQHF
.	TRBV10-3	TRBD2	TRBJ2-5	TGTGCCATCAATCCTAGCGGGGCGAAAGAGACCCAGTACTTC	CAINPSGAKETQYF
once	TRBV5-4	.	TRBJ2-1	TGTGCCAGCAGCTTGGCAACAGGGCTTAGCTCCTACAATGAGCAGTTCTTC	CASSLATGLSSYNEQFF
.	TRBV27	.	TRBJ2-7	TGTGCCAGCAGTTTACGGGGGGCCGTCCACGAGCAGTACTTC	CASSLRGAVHEQYF
.	TRBV4-1	TRBD1	TRBJ1-5	TGCGCCAGCGCAAGAACCCGGACAGGGGATTCTCAGCCCCAGCATTTT	CASARTRTGDSQPQHF
.	TRBV12-3/TRBV12-4	TRBD1	TRBJ1-2	TGTGCCAGCAGTTTAAGAGGGGGCTTTGGCTACACCTTC	CASSLRGGFGYTF
.	TRBV14	.	TRBJ1-6	TGTGCCAGCAGCCTTCGGACTGATACTAGCTCCTATAATTCACCCCTCCACTTT	CASSLRTDTSSYNSPLHF
few	TRBV25-1	.	TRBJ1-2	TGTGCCAGCAGTCAAGGGGGGGGAGGCTACACCTTC	CASSQGGGGYTF
few	TRBV9	.	TRBJ1-6	TGTGCCAGCAGTGAGAGCTCCTATAATTCACCCCTCCACTTT	CASSESSYNSPLHF
.	TRBV4-1	TRBD1	TRBJ1-1	TGCGCCAGCAGCCAAGCGGACAGGGGCACTGAAGCTTTCTTT	CASSQADRGTEAFF
.	TRBV14	TRBD1	TRBJ2-1	TGTGCCAGCAGCCCTAGGACAGGGCGAAGCTCCTACAATGAGCAGTTCTTC	CASSPRTGRSSYNEQFF
once	TRBV27	TRBD1	TRBJ2-1	TGTGCCAGCAGTCCACGACAGGGAAGGGATGAGCAGTTCTTC	CASSPRQGRDEQFF
.	TRBV19	TRBD2	TRBJ2-5	TGTGCCAGTAGTAGACTAGCGGGGGACCCCGGAGGGGGAGAGACCCAGTACTTC	CASSRLAGDPGGGETQYF
once	TRBV15	.	TRBJ2-7	TGTGCCACCAGCAGAGAGGTTGAGGGGGACTACGAGCAGTACTTC	CATSREVEGDYEQYF
.	TRBV6-5	.	TRBJ1-1	TGTGCCAGCGTCGGCACTGAAGCTTTCTTT	CASVGTEAFF
few	TRBV4-1	.	TRBJ2-2	TGCGCCAGCAGCCATTTCAGGGGCCCCGGGGAGCTGTTTTTT	CASSHFRGPGELFF
.	TRBV30	.	TRBJ1-1	TGTGCCTGGAGTGTATTCGCTAGGGACTGGACTGAAGCTTTCTTT	CAWSVFARDWTEAFF
.	TRBV30	TRBD1	TRBJ1-2	TGTGCCTGTACAGGGGGCGGAAGTGGCTACACCTTC	CACTGGGSGYTF
.	TRBV6-5	TRBD1	TRBJ1-3	TGTGCCGTAATGGGACAGATAACTGGAAACACCATATATTTT	CAVMGQITGNTIYF
.	TRBV29-1	.	TRBJ1-2	TGCAGCGTTGAGCCGGAGGACAGTCCGCTATATGGCTACACCTTC	CSVEPEDSPLYGYTF
.	TRBV5-1	.	TRBJ1-2	TGCGCCAGCTCCGGGGAGACAGGCGGAATCTATGGGGGCTACACCTTC	CASSGETGGIYGGYTF
once	TRBV10-1	TRBD1	TRBJ2-4	TGCGCCAGCAGAAGATTACGGGACAGGGGAGCCAAAAACATTCAGTACTTC	CASRRLRDRGAKNIQYF
.	TRBV5-1	.	TRBJ1-1	TGCGCCAGCAGCTACTCGCAGGGATGGGAAGCTTTCTTT	CASSYSQGWEAFF
.	TRBV5-1	TRBD1	TRBJ2-4	TGCGCCAGCAGCATAAGGACAGGGGAACTAGCCAAAAACATTCAGTACTTC	CASSIRTGELAKNIQYF
.	TRBV19	.	TRBJ1-2	TGTGCCAGTAGGAAAACGGTTAACTATGGCTACACCTTC	CASRKTVNYGYTF
.	TRBV20-1	.	TRBJ1-5	TGCAGTGCTAGTGGGGGCCTAGGGGGAGGGGTAAATCAGCCCCAGCATTTT	CSASGGLGGGVNQPQHF
.	TRBV4-1	TRBD1	TRBJ2-7	TGCGCCAGCAGCCAAGGAATAGACAGGGCCCACGAGCAGTACTTC	CASSQGIDRAHEQYF
once	TRBV7-2	.	TRBJ2-7	TGTGCCAGCAGCTTAGTTGGGCGTCGGGAGCAGTACTTC	CASSLVGRREQYF
.	TRBV18	.	TRBJ2-1	TGTGCCAACTCACCTGACACCAACCCCTACAATGAGCAGTTCTTC	CANSPDTNPYNEQFF